The T cell receptor beta chain described here comes from a study of blood T cells in healthy people across ages. As concerns this clonotype: The antigen is unknown.

General observations from the study: TCR beta diversity per million T cells fell roughly linearly with age.

V was clipped by 2 bases and J by 0 bases; unmatched bases: 8. Germline loops: CDR1 SGHKS, CDR2 YYEKEE (reference sequence). This CDR3 comprises 17 residues. Every participating donor contributed 8 to 10 milliliters of peripheral blood through a draw. Isolating PBMCs gave at least 6 million of these cells per sample. Then a second PCR, running about 6 to 12 cycles, was carried out with a sample-barcoded 5' primer and a J-beta primer mix. A 12-random-nucleotide template-switch adaptor tagged each cDNA molecule. MiXCR, run by TCRdb on the 5' RACE reads, gives a single entry per CDR3 protein. This sample carries about 1.7 million distinct CDR3 sequences, roughly 27% of them seen once, and the ten largest clones take roughly 8%.

The chain is built from TRBV5-5 and TRBJ1-5; 7 bases are a match to TRBD1. The sequencing sample was made of blood. The clonotype originates from a woman aged 25-40 years in good health. CDR3 sequence (DNA): TGTGCCAGCAGCTTTTCCCGGACAGGACCTAGCAATCAGCCCCAGCATTTT. Protein product: CASSFSRTGPSNQPQHF.